This note documents a single TCR beta chain sequence. Its antigen is not identified. Constant-segment primers were used for 5'RACE, and the resulting TCR alpha and TCR beta cDNA libraries carried sample barcodes and UMIs. TCRdb used MiXCR to reprocess the 5' RACE reads, holding one entry per CDR3 protein. The data hold under 400,000 distinct CDR3 sequences, with 25% to 30% observed a single time. This sample is drawn from a study of T-cell memory formation after mild COVID-19. The CDR3 contains 15 residues. Germline V lookup: CDR1 LGHNA, CDR2 YNFKEQ. V lost 0 bases, J lost 3 bases, and 11 bases lay in between. Broader study findings: Clones which contracted sat mainly in CM and EM if CD4+, and in EMRA if CD8+. Pre-infection memory harbored some responding clones, suggesting cross-reactive memory joined.

Sequencing input: PBMCs or a T cell subset sorted from them (not recorded which). This clonotype was sampled from an adult woman who had mild COVID-19 (a few samples of this study predate the infection). Cell type and time point are not known. The V and J genes are TRBV4-2 and TRBJ2-5; D not certain. The CDR3 sequence is CASSQDYRSKETQYF. Here the CDR3 DNA reads TGTGCCAGCAGCCAAGATTATAGGTCCAAAGAGACCCAGTACTTC.